These 28 T cell receptor beta chains were all obtained from the same sample, sequenced in a study of blood T cells in healthy people across ages. Using a J-beta primer mix together with a sample-barcoded 5' primer, a second PCR was run for roughly 6 to 12 cycles. TCRdb reanalysed the 5' RACE reads using MiXCR and keeps one entry per CDR3 protein. Of approximately 810,000 distinct CDR3 sequences in the sample, around 26% were seen once. Input material: blood. These receptors all come from a woman of 80 years or more in good health.

This clonotype was recorded many times. The chain couples TRBV9 to TRBJ2-1; 7 bases align to TRBD1. Germline V CDR1 and CDR2: SGDLS, YYNGEE. V shed 0 bases and J 10 bases; nucleotides not matched to a gene: 13. The CDR3 length is 16 residues. The CDR3 bases are TGTGCCAGCAGCGTAGATGACCGGACAGGCCTCGGGGAGCAGTTCTTC. This codes for CASSVDDRTGLGEQFF.

About this clonotype: This may be a read error, as it is one base from a much larger clone. The chain employs TRBV6-2 or TRBV6-3 and TRBJ2-3, with 9 bases matching TRBD2. The CDR3 runs to 16 residues. Germline CDR1 is MNHEY and CDR2 is SVGEGT. V lost 6 bases and J lost 10; bases outside the gene matches: 17. CDR3 nucleotide sequence: TGTGCCAGCAGGACTCCCCCGATAGCGGGGGTAGACGCGCAGTATTTT. As protein: CASRTPPIAGVDAQYF.

The chain employs TRBV3-1 and TRBJ2-5; no definite D call. The V end was cut by 1 base, the J end by 4 bases, with 13 bases between. This CDR3 contains 15 residues. Germline lookup yields CDR1 LGHDT and CDR2 YNNKEL (reference sequence). CDR3 sequence (DNA): TGTGCCAGCAGCCAAGGGGCAGTCTTTGTAGAGACCCAGTACTTC. This translates into CASSQGAVFVETQYF.

This clonotype has only one observation. This could be a read error, since a much larger clone is one nucleotide away. The conserved phenylalanine or tryptophan normally closing the CDR3 is absent here, so this likely arose from a read error. The J gene is TRBJ1-4, the V gene TRBV7-2; D not certain. V lost 5 bases and J lost 0, with 10 bases in between. Germline CDR1 is SGHTA and CDR2 is FQGNSA. The CDR3 loop spans 15 amino acids. The chain's CDR3 is CASSLRSSTNEKLFC. CDR3 in DNA: TGTGCCAGCAGCCTGCGGAGCTCAACTAATGAAAAACTGTTTTGT.

This clonotype was observed many times. This sequence joins TRBV10-3 and TRBJ1-5; D is undetermined. Trimming removed 3 bases from V and 5 bases from J, with 8 bases in between. CDR3 length equals 13 residues. Germline V gene lookup returns CDR1 ENHRY and CDR2 SYGVKD. This CDR3 reads CAISDMEHQPQHF. The CDR3 DNA is TGTGCCATCAGTGATATGGAGCATCAGCCCCAGCATTTT.

J is TRBJ1-2 and V is TRBV3-1; D remains ambiguous. V lost 4 bases and J 6 bases, leaving 21 bases between the germline ends. The V gene's germline CDR1 is LGHDT and CDR2 YNNKEL (reference sequence). The CDR3 runs 16 residues. The chain's CDR3 is CASSPNLEWGGNGYTF. The CDR3 DNA reads TGTGCCAGCAGCCCCAACTTGGAGTGGGGAGGGAATGGCTACACCTTC.

Notes on this clonotype: At one end the junction does not follow the germline gene, possibly because of a read error. The rearrangement links TRBV30 to TRBJ1-5; a possible D gene is TRBD1 (6 bases). This CDR3 spans 14 amino acids. Per germline, CDR1 GTSNPN and CDR2 SVGIG (reference sequence). CDR3 DNA: TGTGCCCGGAGTGTCGGGTGGGGGCGCCAGCCCCAGCATTTT. It translates to CARSVGWGRQPQHF.

The chain is built from TRBV7-8 and TRBJ2-2; D possibly uses TRBD1 or TRBD2 (5 bases each). The CDR3 runs to 17 residues. Germline assignment: CDR1 SGHVS and CDR2 FQNEAQ. The V end was cut by 2 bases, the J end by 1 base, with 14 bases between. In nucleotides, the CDR3 is TGTGCCAGCAGCTTAAGGGGATTTGGAGGGAACACCGGGGAGCTGTTTTTT. It translates to CASSLRGFGGNTGELFF.

Many counts were recorded for this clonotype. The gene calls are TRBV19 and TRBJ2-3; D unresolved. Germline V gene data show CDR1 as LNHDA and CDR2 as SQIVND (reference sequence). This CDR3 spans 15 amino acids. V gave up 5 bases and J gave up 0 bases, with 12 bases separating them. The CDR3 region is CASSDRRTSTDTQYF. DNA of the CDR3: TGTGCCAGTAGTGACCGGAGAACTAGCACAGATACGCAGTATTTT.

As for this clonotype: Since a much larger clone is just one base distant, this may be a read error. The chain is built from TRBV12-3 or TRBV12-4 and TRBJ1-6; TRBD1 agrees at 9 bases. V was pared by 9 bases and J by 7 bases, with 7 bases of the junction left unmatched. The CDR3 spans 14 residues. The CDR3 sequence: CASLGGTGNSPLHF. The CDR3, as DNA: TGTGCCAGTTTGGGAGGGACAGGGAATTCACCCCTCCACTTT.

Notes on this clonotype: Being one base from a much bigger clone, this may be a read error. This sequence joins TRBV7-2 and TRBJ2-7; the D gene is possibly TRBD2 (6 bases). Trimming stripped 7 bases from V and 7 bases from J, with 20 bases between. There are 14 residues in the CDR3. Germline CDR1 is SGHTA and CDR2 is FQGNSA. The CDR3 here is CASIRLGPHNEQYF. DNA of the CDR3: TGTGCCAGCATCCGACTAGGGCCACACAATGAGCAGTACTTC. The whole variable domain, remainder taken from reference TRBV7-2 and TRBJ2-7, is GAGVSQSPSNKVTEKGKDVELRCDPISGHTALYWYRQSLGQGLEFLIYFQGNSAPDKSGLPSDRFSAERTGGSVSTLTIQRTQQEDSAVYLCASIRLGPHNEQYFGPGTRLTVT.

This clonotype was observed a handful of times. The chain has TRBV7-9 and TRBJ1-1; D possibly corresponds to TRBD1 (6 bases). Germline assignment: CDR1 SEHNR and CDR2 FQNEAQ (reference sequence). V was cut by 5 bases and J by 6 bases, with 25 bases left in between. The length of the CDR3 is 17 residues. The CDR3 DNA follows: TGTGCCAGCAGCCGGACGCCGATCTTACAGGGAGGGGCTGAAGCTTTCTTT. As protein: CASSRTPILQGGAEAFF.

In the case of this clonotype: This may come from a read error, since a much larger clone is one base off. The chain uses TRBV20-1 and TRBJ1-4; 7 nucleotides align to TRBD1. This CDR3 is built from 14 residues. Looked up from germline, CDR1 is DFQATT and CDR2 is SNEGSKA (reference sequence). The V and J ends lost 2 bases and 8 bases, in that order; junction bases with no gene match: 8. CDR3 residues: CSARRQGPREKLFF. In DNA, the CDR3 is TGCAGTGCTAGACGACAGGGTCCCAGGGAAAAACTGTTTTTT.

The CDR3 DNA reads as TGTGCCAGCAGCGTCAGAATCAATGAGCAGTTCTTC. Translation: CASSVRINEQFF. This chain connects TRBV6-1 to TRBJ2-1; no definite D call. Germline assignment: CDR1 MNHNS and CDR2 SASEGT. The CDR3 has 12 amino acids. V was trimmed by 6 bases and J by 6 bases, leaving 9 bases between them.

This clonotype was seen a handful of times. The CDR3 region has the DNA TGTGCCAGCAGCCAAGGAACGACAGGGGGCGGCAATCAGCCCCAGCATTTT. Protein: CASSQGTTGGGNQPQHF. The chain uses TRBV4-2 and TRBJ1-5, with 10 bases fitting TRBD1. Germline assignment: CDR1 LGHNA and CDR2 YNFKEQ. The CDR3 extends over 17 amino acids. Germline trimming cut 1 base from V and 2 bases from J; bases unmatched to any gene: 5.

This clonotype has ten or more counts. The rearrangement joins TRBV6-6 to TRBJ2-5, with 12 nucleotides matching TRBD2. The germline gives CDR1 MNHNY, CDR2 SVGAGI (reference sequence). V lost 0 bases to trimming and J lost 5 bases; unmatched junction nucleotides: 7. This CDR3 contains 17 residues. The CDR3 loop is CASSYSASGGARETQYF. CDR3 in DNA: TGTGCCAGCAGTTACTCGGCTAGCGGGGGGGCAAGGGAGACCCAGTACTTC.

There are many counts of this clonotype. This chain joins TRBV14 and TRBJ1-2; possible D gene TRBD1, 6 bases. CDR3 length: 15 amino acids. Per the germline V gene, CDR1 is SGHDN and CDR2 is FVKESK. Trimming took off 4 bases at V and 4 bases at J, with 16 bases between the two ends. CDR3 amino acids: CASSPGPGDLYGYTF. CDR3 bases: TGTGCCAGCAGCCCCGGTCCAGGGGACCTCTATGGCTACACCTTC.

This clonotype was observed a handful of times. V and J are TRBV12-3 or TRBV12-4 and TRBJ2-5, with D perhaps TRBD1 (6 bases). V dropped 6 bases and J dropped 2 bases, with 16 bases sitting between them. This CDR3 region has 15 residues. In nucleotides, the CDR3 is TGTGCCAGCAGGGCAGGGGTTTTCTGGCAAGAGACCCAGTACTTC. Encoded protein: CASRAGVFWQETQYF.

This clonotype was counted ten times or more. The chain's CDR3 is CASSGTGGADTQYF. Written as DNA, the CDR3 is TGTGCCAGCAGCGGGACAGGGGGCGCAGATACGCAGTATTTT. This chain connects TRBV7-8 to TRBJ2-3; TRBD1 matches at 12 bases. Germline V CDR1 and CDR2: SGHVS, FQNEAQ. Trimming cost V 5 bases and J 4 bases; bases outside gene matches: 1. This CDR3 contains 14 residues.

CDR3 bases: TGTGCCAGCAGCGCAACCGGGGGGCGGGCTAACTATGGCTACACCTTC. This codes for CASSATGGRANYGYTF. This chain joins TRBV7-8 and TRBJ1-2; D may be TRBD1 (6 bases). Germline CDR1 reads SGHVS; CDR2 reads FQNEAQ. The length of the CDR3 is 16 residues. Trimming left V 5 bases short and J 0 bases short, with 16 bases between.

This chain uses TRBV9 with TRBJ1-6; 7 nucleotides align to TRBD1. Losses at the gene ends were 0 bases for V and 7 bases for J; bases not matched to a gene: 7. The V gene's germline CDR1 is SGDLS and CDR2 YYNGEE. This CDR3 contains 16 residues. The CDR3 DNA reads TGTGCCAGCAGCGTAGCGGAGGGGGCTTTGAATTCACCCCTCCACTTT. Translation gives CASSVAEGALNSPLHF.

This clonotype was seen a handful of times. This chain uses TRBV5-1 with TRBJ2-2; 7 bases agree with TRBD1. The CDR3 loop spans 16 amino acids. Trimming took 4 bases from V and 4 from J; bases not matched to a gene: 10. CDR1 and CDR2 (germline): SGHRS, YFSETQ. CDR3 in DNA: TGCGCCAGCAGCCCTTCGACAGGGATATCCACCGGGGAGCTGTTTTTT. Translation gives CASSPSTGISTGELFF. The whole variable domain, filled in from reference TRBV5-1 and TRBJ2-2, reads KAGVTQTPRYLIKTRGQQVTLSCSPISGHRSVSWYQQTPGQGLQFLFEYFSETQRNKGNFPGRFSGRQFSNSRSEMNVSTLELGDSALYLCASSPSTGISTGELFFGEGSRLTVL.

The sample holds many counts of this clonotype. The rearrangement uses TRBV29-1 and TRBJ1-2, with D possibly TRBD1 on 6 matching bases. In germline, CDR1 is SQVTM, CDR2 ANQGSEA. The ends were cut back, 2 bases at V and 4 bases at J, with 17 bases in the middle. CDR3 length: 15 residues. The CDR3 coding sequence is TGCAGCGTTGAATGGGGCCAGGGGAATCCCTATGGCTACACCTTC. Translating gives CSVEWGQGNPYGYTF. Supplemented by reference TRBV29-1 and TRBJ1-2, the full variable domain reads SAVISQKPSRDICQRGTSLTIQCQVDSQVTMMFWYRQQPGQSLTLIATANQGSEATYESGFVIDKFPISRPNLTFSTLTVSNMSPEDSSIYLCSVEWGQGNPYGYTFGSGTRLTVV.

The chain is built from TRBV7-2 and TRBJ1-1; no clear D gene. Germline CDR1 and CDR2: SGHTA and FQGNSA. Trimming removed 6 bases from V and 0 bases from J, with 8 bases in between. This CDR3 is 13 amino acids long. CDR3 region: CASRLTLNTEAFF. In DNA form, the CDR3 reads TGTGCCAGCAGACTGACACTGAACACTGAAGCTTTCTTT.

With regard to this clonotype: At one end, the junction sequence differs from germline, possibly due to a read error. The chain carries TRBV2 and TRBJ2-6; 8 positions agree with TRBD1. Germline CDR1 and CDR2: SNHLY and FYNNEI. The CDR3 has 17 amino acids. The CDR3 DNA follows: TGTGCCGGCAGCGCCTACACAGGGGGATTTGGGGCCAACGTCCTGACTTTC. The encoded protein is CAGSAYTGGFGANVLTF.

This clonotype appeared many times. This sequence joins TRBV7-9 and TRBJ1-1; D gene unclear. With 2 bases removed from V and 1 base from J, the gap between germline ends came to 5 bases. This CDR3 has 13 residues. The germline gives CDR1 SEHNR, CDR2 FQNEAQ (reference sequence). The CDR3 loop reads CASSLPGNTEAFF. The DNA of the CDR3 is TGTGCCAGCAGCTTACCAGGGAACACTGAAGCTTTCTTT. Variable domain in full (rest from reference TRBV7-9 and TRBJ1-1): DTGVSQNPRHKITKRGQNVTFRCDPISEHNRLYWYRQTLGQGPEFLTYFQNEAQLEKSRLLSDRFSAERPKGSFSTLEIQRTEQGDSAMYLCASSLPGNTEAFFGQGTRLTVV.

This clonotype appeared many times. The chain carries TRBV7-2 and TRBJ1-2; D gene uncertain. The length of the CDR3 is 17 residues. V lost 5 bases to trimming and J lost 0 bases, with 19 bases between them. Germline CDR1 SGHTA, CDR2 FQGNSA. The CDR3 here is CASSLRAATTSNYGYTF. The CDR3 nucleotides are TGTGCCAGCAGCCTACGGGCAGCTACTACATCTAACTATGGCTACACCTTC. Full variable domain (outside the CDR3, taken from reference TRBV7-2 and TRBJ1-2): GAGVSQSPSNKVTEKGKDVELRCDPISGHTALYWYRQSLGQGLEFLIYFQGNSAPDKSGLPSDRFSAERTGGSVSTLTIQRTQQEDSAVYLCASSLRAATTSNYGYTFGSGTRLTVV.

Note on this clonotype: The junction departs from the called germline gene at one end, perhaps through a read error. The chain recombines TRBV12-3 or TRBV12-4 with TRBJ1-5; D is unresolved. This CDR3 contains 14 residues. The CDR3 is CASSLAGSNQPRHF. For the CDR3, the DNA is TGTGCCAGCAGTTTAGCAGGATCAAATCAGCCCCGGCATTTT.